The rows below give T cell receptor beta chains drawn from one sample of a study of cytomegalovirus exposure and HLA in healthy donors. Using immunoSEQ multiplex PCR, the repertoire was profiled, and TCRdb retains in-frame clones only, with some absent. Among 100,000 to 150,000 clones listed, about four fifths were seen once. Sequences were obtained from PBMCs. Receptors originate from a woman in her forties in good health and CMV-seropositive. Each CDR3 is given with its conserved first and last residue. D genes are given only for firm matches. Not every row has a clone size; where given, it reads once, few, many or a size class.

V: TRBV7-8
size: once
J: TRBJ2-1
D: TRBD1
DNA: TGTGCCAGCAGCTTAAGGGACAGAGTACCCTACAATGAGCAGTTCTTC
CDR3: CASSLRDRVPYNEQFF

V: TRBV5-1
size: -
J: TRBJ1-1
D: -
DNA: TGCGCCAGCAGCTTGGCTTTGGGCGAAGGTAAAGCTTTCTTT
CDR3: CASSLALGEGKAFF

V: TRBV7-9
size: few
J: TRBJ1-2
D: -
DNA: TGTGCCAGCAGCACCGGGGGTCTCCGTGGCTACACCTTC
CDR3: CASSTGGLRGYTF

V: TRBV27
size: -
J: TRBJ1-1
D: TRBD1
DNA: TGTGCCAGCAGTGTACAGGGGGAGGGCTTGCCTGAAGCTTTCTTT
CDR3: CASSVQGEGLPEAFF

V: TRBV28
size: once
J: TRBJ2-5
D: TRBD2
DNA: TGTGCCAGCAGTCCCCAGGGGGGGGCGGGGGGGGAGACCCAGTACTTC
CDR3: CASSPQGGAGGETQYF

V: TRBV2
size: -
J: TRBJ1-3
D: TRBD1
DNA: TGTGCCAGCAGTCTGGACAGGGGGGGAAACACCATATATTTT
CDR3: CASSLDRGGNTIYF

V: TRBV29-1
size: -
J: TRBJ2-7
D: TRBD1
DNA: TGCAGCGGGGGGACAGGGCCCTACGAGCAGTACTTC
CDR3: CSGGTGPYEQYF

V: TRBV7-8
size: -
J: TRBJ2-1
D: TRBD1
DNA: TGTGCCAGCAGCTTTCGACAGGGGACCTACAATGAGCAGTTCTTC
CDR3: CASSFRQGTYNEQFF

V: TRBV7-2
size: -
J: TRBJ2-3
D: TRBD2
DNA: TGTGCCAGCGGCCGTGGGACTAGCGCCTTCACAGATACGCAGTATTTT
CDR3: CASGRGTSAFTDTQYF

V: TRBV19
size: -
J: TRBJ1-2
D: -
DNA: TGTGCCAGTAGTATTCGGGACTTTAACGATGGCTACACCTTC
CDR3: CASSIRDFNDGYTF

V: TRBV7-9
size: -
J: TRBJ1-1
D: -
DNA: TGTGCCAGCAGCTTCGGTAGCTCGAACACTGAAGCTTTCTTT
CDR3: CASSFGSSNTEAFF

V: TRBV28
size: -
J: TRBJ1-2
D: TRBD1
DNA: TGTGCCAGCAGTCCCTCCGGGACAGGGAAGGTCTACGGCTACACCTTC
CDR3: CASSPSGTGKVYGYTF

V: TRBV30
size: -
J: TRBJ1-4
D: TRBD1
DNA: TGTGCCTGGGGGACAGCTCCGAATGAAAAACTGTTTTTT
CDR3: CAWGTAPNEKLFF

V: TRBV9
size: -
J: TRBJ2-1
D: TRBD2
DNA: TGTGCCAGCAGCCCAACCTTGGGCGGGAGCCCGAGCTCCTACAATGAGCAGTTCTTC
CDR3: CASSPTLGGSPSSYNEQFF

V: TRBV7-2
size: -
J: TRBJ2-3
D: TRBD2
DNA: TGTGCCAGCAGCTTCTTAGCGGGGGGCACAGATACGCAGTATTTT
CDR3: CASSFLAGGTDTQYF

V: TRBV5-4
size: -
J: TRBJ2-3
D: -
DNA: TGTGCCAGCAGACGGACTATCACAGATACGCAGTATTTT
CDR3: CASRRTITDTQYF